The 14 T cell receptor beta chains presented below share a single source sample, sequenced in a study of blood T cell repertoires in COVID-19. Profiling relied on immunoSEQ multiplex PCR, and the TCRdb table lists in-frame clones only, not all of them. The profile shows about 86,000 clones, around four fifths of them singletons. The sample was peripheral blood. These receptors originate from a man over 45 with acute or convalescent COVID-19.

The CDR3 loop reads CASSGGGLNEKLFF. CDR3 DNA: TGTGCCAGCTCAGGAGGGGGCTTAAATGAAAAACTGTTTTTT. V usage is TRBV18 and J usage is TRBJ1-4; TRBD1 matches at 7 bases. Looked up from germline, CDR1 is KGHSH and CDR2 is LQKENI. This CDR3 is built from 14 residues. V was pared by 5 bases and J by 5 bases, with 5 bases of the junction left unmatched. The full variable domain, with the rest looked up from reference TRBV18 and TRBJ1-4, is NAGVMQNPRHLVRRRGQEARLRCSPMKGHSHVYWYRQLPEEGLKFMVYLQKENIIDESGMPKERFSAEFPKEGPSILRIQQVVRGDSAAYFCASSGGGLNEKLFFGSGTQLSVL.

The V gene is TRBV30, the J gene TRBJ1-2; a weak D match, TRBD1 (5 bases). With 7 bases removed from V and 3 bases from J, the gap between germline ends came to 15 bases. Per the germline V gene, CDR1 is GTSNPN and CDR2 is SVGIG (reference sequence). CDR3 length: 13 amino acids. The CDR3 reads CAFAIQAHYGYTF. The DNA for the CDR3 is TGTGCCTTTGCGATACAGGCCCACTATGGCTACACCTTC.

The CDR3 DNA reads as TGTGCCAGCAGCTTAGGAGCCGGCGGGAGCGGCACCGGGGAGCTGTTTTTT. Encoded protein: CASSLGAGGSGTGELFF. The J gene is TRBJ2-2, the V gene TRBV11-2, with 7 bases aligning to TRBD2. The CDR3 is 17 residues long. The V gene's germline CDR1 is SGHAT and CDR2 FQNNGV. V lost 1 base, J lost 4 bases, and 9 bases stayed unmatched.

This clone showed up just once. Here the CDR3 reads CASSESNRAEQYF. CDR3 coding DNA: TGCGCCAGCAGTGAGTCGAACAGGGCCGAGCAGTACTTC. The chain carries TRBV10-2 and TRBJ2-7; a possible D gene is TRBD1 (6 bases). Trimming took 0 bases from V and 6 from J, leaving 9 bases between them. The CDR3 totals 13 residues. Germline CDR1 is WSHSY and CDR2 is SAAADI.

The gene calls are TRBV15 and TRBJ1-2, with 10 positions matching TRBD1. This CDR3 has 14 amino acids. V was pared by 4 bases and J by 8 bases, with 7 bases of the junction left unmatched. Germline lookup yields CDR1 LNHNV and CDR2 YYDKDF (reference sequence). This CDR3 reads CATSNDRGHGGYTF. CDR3 DNA: TGTGCCACCAGCAACGACAGGGGGCATGGCGGCTACACCTTC.

This chain connects TRBV5-1 to TRBJ2-1; the match to TRBD1 covers 12 bases. V was pared by 4 bases and J by 5 bases, with 13 bases of the junction left unmatched. The CDR3 contains 18 residues. The V gene's germline CDR1 is SGHRS and CDR2 YFSETQ. This CDR3 reads CASSTPGQGASPHNEQFF. DNA for the CDR3: TGCGCCAGCAGCACACCGGGACAGGGGGCTTCTCCACACAATGAGCAGTTCTTC.

The rearrangement links TRBV5-1 to TRBJ2-3; D is possibly TRBD2 (5 bases). Between the trimmed V and J ends, which lost 0 bases and 4 bases, there was a span of 9 bases. The CDR3 spans 14 residues. Per the germline V gene, CDR1 is SGHRS and CDR2 is YFSETQ. The CDR3 nucleotides are TGCGCCAGCAGCTTGGCTGGGGAGTCAGATACGCAGTATTTT. Encoded protein: CASSLAGESDTQYF.

J is TRBJ2-7 and V is TRBV10-3; 9 bases match TRBD2. J was trimmed by 2 bases and V by 0 bases; bases with no gene match: 2. Germline V lookup: CDR1 ENHRY, CDR2 SYGVKD. This CDR3 is 15 amino acids long. The CDR3 nucleotides read TGTGCCATCAGTGAGTCGAGCGGGAGGACCTACGAGCAGTACTTC. Its protein product is CAISESSGRTYEQYF.

The J gene is TRBJ1-3, the V gene TRBV28, with no clear D. Trimming removed 1 base from V and 8 bases from J, with 15 bases in between. The CDR3 has 15 amino acids. Germline CDR1 and CDR2: MDHEN and SYDVKM. The CDR3 spells CASSLSPGWVDTIYF. The CDR3 region has the DNA TGTGCCAGCAGTTTATCACCAGGTTGGGTTGACACCATATATTTT.

The genes are TRBV7-9 and TRBJ1-5, with a possible D match to TRBD1 (6 bases). CDR1 and CDR2 from the germline V gene are SEHNR and FQNEAQ (reference sequence). V was cut by 5 bases and J by 9 bases, with 23 bases left in between. The CDR3 runs 16 residues. In DNA form, the CDR3 reads TGTGCCAGCAGCCCGAATTTCGGAGCAGGGGCCGCGCCCCAGCATTTT. It is translated as CASSPNFGAGAAPQHF.

This chain joins TRBV27 and TRBJ1-2; D uncertain. With 0 bases removed from V and 3 bases from J, the gap between germline ends came to 11 bases. Germline CDR1 is MNHEY and CDR2 is SMNVEV (reference sequence). The CDR3 extends over 15 amino acids. CDR3 loop: CASSLSGGPYYGYTF. The CDR3 nucleotides read TGTGCCAGCAGTTTATCGGGCGGGCCCTACTATGGCTACACCTTC.

This chain links TRBV4-1 with TRBJ2-7; D is uncertain. The CDR3 contains 15 residues. The germline V gene encodes CDR1 MGHRA and CDR2 YSYEKL. V lost 3 bases and J lost 6, with 18 bases in between. Here the CDR3 reads CASSHEDPAVSEQYF. CDR3 bases: TGCGCCAGCAGCCATGAAGATCCCGCGGTCAGCGAGCAGTACTTC.

The rearrangement joins TRBV6-2 or TRBV6-3 to TRBJ2-7, with TRBD2 matching over 7 bases. The ends lost 2 bases at V and 7 bases at J; junction bases unmatched: 5. The CDR3 runs 13 residues. CDR1 is MNHEY and CDR2 is SVGEGT in the germline V gene. DNA for the CDR3: TGTGCCAGCAGTTACGTTCTCGGGGGGGAGCAGTACTTC. As protein: CASSYVLGGEQYF.

DNA of the CDR3: TGTGCCATCAGCCTAGCGCGCACCGGGGAGCTGTTTTTT. It encodes CAISLARTGELFF. This chain links TRBV10-3 with TRBJ2-2; maybe TRBD2 (6 bases). This CDR3 is built from 13 residues. V lost 6 bases, J lost 4 bases, and 9 bases lay in between. Germline V gives CDR1 ENHRY, CDR2 SYGVKD.